This T cell receptor (beta chain) was sequenced in a study of Graves' ophthalmopathy and Graves' hyperthyroidism. Study-wide results and caveats: Using 13 signatures, a model distinguished ophthalmopathy from stable hyperthyroidism, reaching about 89% sensitivity and approximately 82% specificity. Its predictions of ophthalmopathy progression gave the model approximately 65% sensitivity and approximately 72% specificity.

Included hyperthyroidism patients were aged 18 to 65 and newly diagnosed (under 2 months' duration). Patients were diagnosed from clinical symptoms, serum thyroxine, TRAb, thyroid ultrasound and orbital computed tomography. On this clonotype: Its antigen remains unidentified.

Transcripts of RNA were the source for amplifying TCR beta CDR3 regions. Second-round multiplex PCR came after first-round RT-PCR with HTBI primers. One entry per CDR3 protein results from TCRdb running MiXCR on the multiplex PCR reads. The data hold 1 million to 1.3 million distinct CDR3 sequences, with about two fifths observed a single time. V was pared by 0 bases and J by 3 bases, with 15 bases between. Germline V gene data show CDR1 as SGHNT and CDR2 as YYREEE (reference sequence). The CDR3 consists of 16 residues. The sequence was obtained from an adult man with Graves' hyperthyroidism. The V call is TRBV5-4, the J call TRBJ1-2, with D possibly being TRBD1 (5 bases). The sequencing input was peripheral blood or thyroid tissue (not recorded which). The CDR3 bases are TGTGCCAGCAGCTTGGAGATTGGGGGATCCGACTATGGCTACACCTTC. Translated: CASSLEIGGSDYGYTF.